The TCR beta chain under discussion was sequenced for a study of cytotoxic CD8 clonotypes in ibrutinib-treated CLL. Study information: Patient counts were around 12 relapsed/refractory, over 14 treatment-naive and 17 to 18 IGHV unmutated. Samples had a mean of approximately 260,000 productive templates and 90,000 or so productive rearrangements. Findings and caveats of the study: Baseline values of clonality outstripped age-matched healthy donors and followed circulating CD8+ T-cell counts.

CDR3 length: 20 amino acids. V lost 4 bases and J lost 0; bases outside the gene matches: 18. The V gene's germline CDR1 is MDHEN and CDR2 SYDVKM. Only in-frame clones appear in the TCRdb table, and some are missing; sequencing was by immunoSEQ multiplex PCR. The top ten hold 2% to 2.5% of the sample, which has about 130,000 clones, 70% to 90% seen once. Only one count was recorded for this clone. Its target is unknown. The specimen comprised PBMCs, sampled after 24 months of ibrutinib treatment. V is TRBV28 and J is TRBJ1-2; TRBD1 matches 9 bases. This sequence originates from a human donor with chronic lymphocytic leukemia. CDR3 protein: CASSSASVRDRDLANYGYTF. CDR3 DNA sequence: TGTGCCAGCAGTTCGGCCTCCGTCCGGGACAGGGACTTAGCTAACTATGGCTACACCTTC.